The source of this T cell receptor (beta chain) is a study of cytomegalovirus exposure and HLA in healthy donors. Background on the study: A preliminary data release comprised roughly 80 million unique TCRs obtained from HLA-typed donors. Whole-study results and caveats: More clonal expansion characterized HLA-associated TCR beta chains than equally common others in a later analysis. It was 164 TCR beta chains that were listed as cytomegalovirus-associated.

Per the germline V gene, CDR1 is SNHLY and CDR2 is FYNNEI. Trimming cost V 8 bases and J 3 bases; bases outside gene matches: 12. The CDR3 contains 15 residues. Though nominally healthy at sampling, donors likely had unrecorded immune exposures. About this clone itself: Its antigen remains unknown.

Primers included in the PCR were 60 Vbeta and 13 Jbeta primers. The assay was immunoSEQ multiplex PCR, and TCRdb's table has in-frame clones only and misses some. This sample has more than 95,000 clones, with more than 65% found just once. The V call is TRBV2, the J call TRBJ1-2; TRBD1 aligns across 7 bases. Material for sequencing was PBMCs. This receptor was obtained from a middle-aged man in good health and CMV-seropositive. CDR3 sequence (DNA): TGTGCCAGCGAAAATTCGCCCGGGACAGACTATGGCTACACCTTC. Translated, it gives CASENSPGTDYGYTF.